This note documents a single T cell receptor (beta chain) sequence. A much larger clone differs by one base, so this may be a read error. This entry is derived from a study of read filtering for tumor transcriptome and immune sequencing. Molecular barcoded adaptors covering alpha/delta and beta/gamma chains were used on around 400 ng RNA. TCRdb reprocessed the reads with MiXCR, giving one entry per CDR3 protein. The data hold about 130,000 distinct CDR3 sequences, with under 15% observed a single time. The CDR3 consists of 16 residues. Germline V gene sequence: CDR1 KGHSH, CDR2 LQKENI. V shed 5 bases and J 0 bases; nucleotides not matched to a gene: 6.

The chain links TRBV18 to TRBJ2-2; 7 bases are a match to TRBD2. The receptor's source is a donor at least 40 years old with multiple myeloma. Material for sequencing was a population of CD138-negative cells sorted from bone marrow. In DNA, the CDR3 is TGTGCCAGCTCAGCCCGACGGGGGGCGAACACCGGGGAGCTGTTTTTT. It specifies CASSARRGANTGELFF.